The clone carrying this TCR beta chain was seen only once. A junction boundary mismatches the germline segment, possibly from a read error. This specimen comes from a study of blood T cell repertoires in COVID-19. About the research overall: The study drew acute and convalescent COVID-19 samples from the United States, Italy and Spain. Sample material is recorded as cDNA or gDNA derived from T cells, B-cell-depleted T cells, or PBMCs.

In the original processing: Amplified reference gene primers provided the basis for estimating nucleated cell counts. Assay: immunoSEQ multiplex PCR; the TCRdb copy retains only in-frame clones and omits some. V and J calls and clone size follow that table, whereas D and trimming were derived from the DNA. This table has tens of thousands of clones, approximately 83% appearing once. Germline-derived CDR1 and CDR2 are SSHAT and FNYEAQ (reference sequence). The CDR3 consists of 14 residues. The sample consisted of peripheral blood. The sequence was obtained from a woman between 70 and 85 years old with acute or convalescent COVID-19. The chain has TRBV7-7 and TRBJ2-5, with TRBD2 matching 7 bases. CDR3 bases: TGTGCTAGCAGCCCAGGGACTACGGGAGAGACCCAGTACTTC. This encodes CASSPGTTGETQYF. Using reference TRBV7-7 and TRBJ2-5 for the parts outside the CDR3, the full variable domain is GAGVSQSPRYKVTKRGQDVTLRCDPISSHATLYWYQQALGQGPEFLTYFNYEAQPDKSGLPSDRFSAERPEGSISTLTIQRTEQRDSAMYRCASSPGTTGETQYFGPGTRLLVL.